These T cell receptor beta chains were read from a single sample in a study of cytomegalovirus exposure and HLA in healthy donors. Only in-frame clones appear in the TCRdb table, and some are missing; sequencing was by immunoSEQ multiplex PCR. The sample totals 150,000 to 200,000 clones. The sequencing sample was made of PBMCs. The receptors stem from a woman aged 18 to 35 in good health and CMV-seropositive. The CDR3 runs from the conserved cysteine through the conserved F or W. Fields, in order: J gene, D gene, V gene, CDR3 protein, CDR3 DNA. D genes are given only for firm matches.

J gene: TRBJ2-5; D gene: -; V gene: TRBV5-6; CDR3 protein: CASSFVTALGRETQYF; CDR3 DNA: TGTGCCAGCAGCTTTGTTACGGCCTTGGGGCGAGAGACCCAGTACTTC
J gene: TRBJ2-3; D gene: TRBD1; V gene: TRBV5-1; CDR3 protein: CASSLTGGLRTDTQYF; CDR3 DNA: TGCGCCAGCAGCTTGACAGGGGGATTACGGACAGATACGCAGTATTTT
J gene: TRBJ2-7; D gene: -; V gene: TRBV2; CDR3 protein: CASTILGPSYEQYF; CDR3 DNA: TGTGCCAGCACCATACTTGGGCCCTCCTACGAGCAGTACTTC
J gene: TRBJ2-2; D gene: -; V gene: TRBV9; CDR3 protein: CASSGHLPGELFF; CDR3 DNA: TGTGCCAGCAGCGGACACCTCCCCGGGGAGCTGTTTTTT
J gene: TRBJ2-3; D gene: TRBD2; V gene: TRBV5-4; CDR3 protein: CASSLAVAGDNTQYF; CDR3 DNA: TGTGCCAGCAGCTTGGCGGTAGCGGGGGATAATACGCAGTATTTT
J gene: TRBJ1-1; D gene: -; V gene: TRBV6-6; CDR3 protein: CASSYNHEAFF; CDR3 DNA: TGTGCCAGCAGTTACAATCATGAAGCTTTCTTT
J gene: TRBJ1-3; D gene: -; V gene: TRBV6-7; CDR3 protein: CASTYLNGGRANTIYF; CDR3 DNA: TGTGCCAGCACCTACCTTAACGGGGGAAGAGCAAACACCATATATTTT
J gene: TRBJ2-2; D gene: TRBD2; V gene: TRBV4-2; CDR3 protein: CASSQELSGSWGGELFF; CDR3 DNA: TGTGCCAGCAGCCAAGAGTTGAGCGGGAGTTGGGGCGGGGAGCTGTTTTTT
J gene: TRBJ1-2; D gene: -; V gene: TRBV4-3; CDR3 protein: CASSQARSGYGYTF; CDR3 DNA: TGCGCCAGCAGCCAAGCCCGATCAGGATATGGCTACACCTTC
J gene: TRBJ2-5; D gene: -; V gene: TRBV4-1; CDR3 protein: CASSQTEIEETQYF; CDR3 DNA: TGCGCCAGCAGCCAAACAGAAATAGAAGAGACCCAGTACTTC
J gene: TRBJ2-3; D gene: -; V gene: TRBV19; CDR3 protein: CASSIEGSTDTQYF; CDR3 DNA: TGTGCCAGTAGTATAGAGGGCAGCACAGATACGCAGTATTTT
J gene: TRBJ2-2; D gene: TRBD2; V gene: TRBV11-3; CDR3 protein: CASSLGRGGSNTGELFF; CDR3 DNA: TGTGCCAGCAGCTTAGGGCGCGGGGGGTCGAACACCGGGGAGCTGTTTTTT
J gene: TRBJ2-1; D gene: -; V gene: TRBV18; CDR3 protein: CASSPGGPYNEQFF; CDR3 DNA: TGTGCCAGCTCACCGGGGGGGCCCTACAATGAGCAGTTCTTC
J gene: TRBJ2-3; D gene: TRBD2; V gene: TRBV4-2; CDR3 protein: CASSQDLAGGSRTDTQYF; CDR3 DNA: TGTGCCAGCAGCCAAGATCTAGCGGGAGGAAGTAGGACAGATACGCAGTATTTT
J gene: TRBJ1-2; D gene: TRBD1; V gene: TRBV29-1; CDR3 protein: CSVRDSFYTF; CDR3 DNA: TGCAGCGTGAGGGACAGCTTCTACACCTTC
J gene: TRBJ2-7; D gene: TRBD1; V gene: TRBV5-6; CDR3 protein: CASSLIENRGYEQYF; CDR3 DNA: TGTGCCAGCAGCTTGATCGAGAACAGGGGCTACGAGCAGTACTTC
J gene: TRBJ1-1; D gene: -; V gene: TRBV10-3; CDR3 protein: CAISEGHGIEAEAFF; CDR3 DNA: TGTGCCATCAGTGAAGGCCACGGGATAGAGGCTGAAGCTTTCTTT
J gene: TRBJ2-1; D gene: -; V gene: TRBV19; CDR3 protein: CASTPGLLFNEQFF; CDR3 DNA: TGTGCCAGTACCCCGGGACTTTTATTCAATGAGCAGTTCTTC
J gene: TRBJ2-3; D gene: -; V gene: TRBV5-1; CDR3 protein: CASSLLDRGDTQYF; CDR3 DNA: TGCGCCAGCAGCCTCCTGGATCGGGGAGATACGCAGTATTTT
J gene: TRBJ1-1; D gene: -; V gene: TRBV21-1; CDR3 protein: CASTKGRVNTEAFF; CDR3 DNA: TGTGCCAGCACCAAAGGCAGGGTGAACACTGAAGCTTTCTTT
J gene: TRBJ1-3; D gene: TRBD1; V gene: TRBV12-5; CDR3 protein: CASALKAGQGARGNTIYF; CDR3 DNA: TGTGCTAGTGCCCTGAAGGCGGGACAGGGGGCGAGGGGAAACACCATATATTTT
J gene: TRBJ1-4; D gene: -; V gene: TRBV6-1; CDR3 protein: CASSEARGLSNEKLFF; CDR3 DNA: TGTGCCAGCAGTGAAGCCAGGGGTTTATCTAATGAAAAACTGTTTTTT
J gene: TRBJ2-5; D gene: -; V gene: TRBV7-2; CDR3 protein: CASSLNRERETQYF; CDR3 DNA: TGTGCCAGCAGCCTGAATCGGGAAAGGGAGACCCAGTACTTC
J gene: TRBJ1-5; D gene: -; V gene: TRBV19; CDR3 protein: CASSIVGRRGNQPQHF; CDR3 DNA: TGTGCCAGTAGTATAGTAGGCCGACGGGGCAATCAGCCCCAGCATTTT
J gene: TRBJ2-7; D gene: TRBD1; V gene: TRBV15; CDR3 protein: CATSKDRGPYEQYF; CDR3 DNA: TGTGCCACCAGCAAGGACAGGGGGCCATACGAGCAGTACTTC
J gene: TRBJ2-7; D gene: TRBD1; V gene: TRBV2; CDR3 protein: CASRIRAGTGTYEQYF; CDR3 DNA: TGTGCCAGCAGAATCAGAGCAGGGACAGGGACCTACGAGCAGTACTTC
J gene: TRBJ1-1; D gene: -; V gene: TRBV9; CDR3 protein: CASSANPDTEAFF; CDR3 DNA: TGTGCCAGCAGCGCGAATCCGGACACGGAAGCTTTCTTT
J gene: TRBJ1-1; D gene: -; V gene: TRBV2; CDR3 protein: CASSEEGRGGGTEAFF; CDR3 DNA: TGTGCCAGCAGTGAAGAGGGGAGGGGGGGCGGCACTGAAGCTTTCTTT
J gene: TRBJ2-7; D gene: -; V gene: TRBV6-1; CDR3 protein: CASSARQASSYEQYF; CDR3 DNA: TGTGCCAGCAGTGCTCGTCAGGCCAGCTCCTACGAGCAGTACTTC
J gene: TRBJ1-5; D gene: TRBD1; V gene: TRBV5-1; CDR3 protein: CASSLGTGVYQPQHF; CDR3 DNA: TGCGCCAGCAGCTTGGGGACAGGGGTCTATCAGCCCCAGCATTTT
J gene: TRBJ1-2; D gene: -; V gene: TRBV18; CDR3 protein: CASSPGTLYGYTF; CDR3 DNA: TGTGCCAGCTCACCAGGGACTCTCTATGGCTACACCTTC
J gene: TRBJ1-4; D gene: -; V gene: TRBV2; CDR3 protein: CASRQRGNEKLFF; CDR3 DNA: TGTGCCAGCAGACAGAGGGGGAATGAAAAACTGTTTTTT
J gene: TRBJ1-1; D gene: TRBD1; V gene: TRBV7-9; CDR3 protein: CASSSQGAPNTEAFF; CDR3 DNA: TGTGCCAGCAGCTCTCAGGGGGCGCCGAACACTGAAGCTTTCTTT
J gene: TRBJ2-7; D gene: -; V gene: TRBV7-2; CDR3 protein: CASSLVAGIEQYF; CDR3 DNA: TGTGCCAGCAGCTTAGTAGCAGGGATCGAGCAGTACTTC
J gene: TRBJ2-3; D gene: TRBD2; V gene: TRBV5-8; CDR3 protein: CASSLAGLGGTDTQYF; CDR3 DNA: TGTGCCAGCAGCTTGGCGGGACTAGGGGGCACAGATACGCAGTATTTT